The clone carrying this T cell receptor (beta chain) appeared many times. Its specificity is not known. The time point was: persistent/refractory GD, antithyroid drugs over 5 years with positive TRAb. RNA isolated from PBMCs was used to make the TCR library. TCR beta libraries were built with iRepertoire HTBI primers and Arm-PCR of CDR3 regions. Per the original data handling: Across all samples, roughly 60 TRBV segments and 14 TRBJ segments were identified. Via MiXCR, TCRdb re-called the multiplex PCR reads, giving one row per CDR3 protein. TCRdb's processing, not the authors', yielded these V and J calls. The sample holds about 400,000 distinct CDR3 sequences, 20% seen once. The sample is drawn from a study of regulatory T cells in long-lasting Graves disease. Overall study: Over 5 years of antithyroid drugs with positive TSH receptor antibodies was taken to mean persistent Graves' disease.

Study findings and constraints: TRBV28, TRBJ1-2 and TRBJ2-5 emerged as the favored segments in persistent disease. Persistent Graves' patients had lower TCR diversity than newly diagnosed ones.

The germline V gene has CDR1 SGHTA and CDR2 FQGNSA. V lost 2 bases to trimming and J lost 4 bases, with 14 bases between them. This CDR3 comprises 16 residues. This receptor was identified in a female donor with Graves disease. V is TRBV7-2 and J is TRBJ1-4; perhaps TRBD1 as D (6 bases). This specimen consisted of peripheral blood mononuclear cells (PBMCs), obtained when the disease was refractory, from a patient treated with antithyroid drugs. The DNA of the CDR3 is TGTGCCAGCAGCTTACGGGGGGCGAGCGTTAATGAAAAACTGTTTTTT. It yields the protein CASSLRGASVNEKLFF.